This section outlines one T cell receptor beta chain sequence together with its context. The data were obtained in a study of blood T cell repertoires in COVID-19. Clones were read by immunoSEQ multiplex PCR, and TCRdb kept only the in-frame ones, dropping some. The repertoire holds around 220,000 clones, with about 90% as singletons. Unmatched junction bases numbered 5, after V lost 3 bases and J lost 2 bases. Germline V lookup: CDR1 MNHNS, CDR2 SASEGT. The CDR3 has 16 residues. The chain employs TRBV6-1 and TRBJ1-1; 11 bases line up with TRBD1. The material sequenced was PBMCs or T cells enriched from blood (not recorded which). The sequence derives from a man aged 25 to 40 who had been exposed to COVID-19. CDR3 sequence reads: CASSEGQGGANTEAFF. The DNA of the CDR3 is TGTGCCAGCAGTGAGGGACAGGGGGGGGCAAACACTGAAGCTTTCTTT.